These 15 T cell receptor beta chains were all obtained from the same sample, sequenced in a study of preoperative IRX-2 immunotherapy in early breast cancer. The method was immunoSEQ multiplex PCR; TCRdb's version includes in-frame clones alone and lacks a portion of them. Here the sample spans around 25,000 clones, about four fifths being singletons. Treatment: preoperative locoregional IRX-2 cytokine immunotherapy. The sequencing here drew on lymph node tissue, taken before IRX-2 immunotherapy. These receptors all stem from a human donor with breast cancer.

The chain employs TRBV6-1 and TRBJ2-7; 11 bases line up with TRBD2. Trimming cost V 1 base and J 1 base; bases outside gene matches: 3. Per germline, CDR1 MNHNS and CDR2 SASEGT. The length of the CDR3 is 16 residues. The DNA of the CDR3 is TGTGCCAGCAGTGAAGGGACTAGCGGGTGGTCCTACGAGCAGTACTTC. This codes for CASSEGTSGWSYEQYF.

The V call is TRBV6-1, the J call TRBJ2-3; D not resolved. The CDR3 loop spans 14 amino acids. Germline loops: CDR1 MNHNS, CDR2 SASEGT. V was clipped by 0 bases and J by 2 bases, with 6 bases between them. This CDR3 is CASSEAQYTDTQYF. The CDR3 DNA reads as TGTGCCAGCAGTGAAGCCCAGTACACAGATACGCAGTATTTT.

The rearrangement links TRBV5-1 to TRBJ1-1; D gene uncertain. Per germline, CDR1 SGHRS and CDR2 YFSETQ. V was trimmed by 4 bases and J by 3 bases, leaving 13 bases between them. CDR3 size: 14 residues. CDR3 nucleotide sequence: TGCGCCAGCAGCCGGCAAGGCCAGGACACTGAAGCTTTCTTT. Amino acids: CASSRQGQDTEAFF. Supplemented by reference TRBV5-1 and TRBJ1-1, the full variable domain reads KAGVTQTPRYLIKTRGQQVTLSCSPISGHRSVSWYQQTPGQGLQFLFEYFSETQRNKGNFPGRFSGRQFSNSRSEMNVSTLELGDSALYLCASSRQGQDTEAFFGQGTRLTVV.

This clone was observed a handful of times. The chain couples TRBV5-1 to TRBJ1-4; tentative D call: TRBD1 (6 bases). Germline V lookup: CDR1 SGHRS, CDR2 YFSETQ. The ends were cut back, 3 bases at V and 0 bases at J, with 9 bases in the middle. This CDR3 is 15 amino acids long. CDR3 sequence (DNA): TGCGCCAGCAGCTCAGGACAGACAACTAATGAAAAACTGTTTTTT. It encodes CASSSGQTTNEKLFF.

V and J are TRBV19 and TRBJ2-7; 8 nucleotides agree with TRBD1. This CDR3 comprises 16 residues. Germline CDR1 is LNHDA and CDR2 is SQIVND (reference sequence). V gave up 5 bases and J gave up 4 bases; unmatched junction bases: 13. The CDR3 DNA reads as TGTGCCAGTAGTCCCCCCGGAGGGGGACAGGAATACGAGCAGTACTTC. Amino acids: CASSPPGGGQEYEQYF.

The V call is TRBV23-1, the J call TRBJ1-5; no reliable D call. TRBV23-1 is labeled an ORF, and its function is uncertain. Trimming pared 5 bases from V and 1 base from J, leaving 24 bases between. The CDR3 sequence is 19 residues long. In DNA form, the CDR3 reads TGCGCCAGCAGTGGAGAAAAGGGAGGGAGGCAGAAAAGCAATCAGCCCCAGCATTTT. It encodes CASSGEKGGRQKSNQPQHF.

The V gene is TRBV5-1, the J gene TRBJ1-4; the D gene is possibly TRBD1 (5 bases). The germline V gene has CDR1 SGHRS and CDR2 YFSETQ. The ends were cut back, 4 bases at V and 2 bases at J, with 12 bases in the middle. The CDR3 covers 15 residues. This CDR3 is CASSPGRETNEKLFF. The DNA of the CDR3 is TGCGCCAGCAGCCCAGGGCGTGAGACTAATGAAAAACTGTTTTTT.

For the CDR3, the DNA is TGTGCCAGCAGTACTAGAGGGGGGTTTCAGACCCAGTACTTC. Its protein product is CASSTRGGFQTQYF. The chain combines TRBV6-8 with TRBJ2-5, with D perhaps assigned TRBD1 or TRBD2 (6 bases each). Germline V CDR1 and CDR2: MNHGY, SAAAGT. The CDR3 has 14 residues. Trimming removed 5 bases at V and 6 bases at J, with 16 bases between.

V is TRBV7-6 and J is TRBJ2-7, with 8 bases matching TRBD1. Germline V gene lookup returns CDR1 SGHVS and CDR2 FNYEAQ. After removal of 5 bases from V and 1 base from J, the junction contained 7 bases not matched to a gene. The CDR3 covers 15 residues. The CDR3 bases are TGTGCCAGCAGCGCCGGACAGGGCAGATCCTACGAGCAGTACTTC. Translation: CASSAGQGRSYEQYF.

The rearrangement links TRBV10-3 to TRBJ1-1; D is undetermined. Germline V gene data show CDR1 as ENHRY and CDR2 as SYGVKD. This CDR3 has 17 residues. V gave up 0 bases and J gave up 4 bases, with 18 bases separating them. The CDR3 DNA reads as TGTGCCATCAGTGAGTCGATAAGACTGGGGTGGTTCACTGAAGCTTTCTTT. Translating it yields CAISESIRLGWFTEAFF.

The chain links TRBV28 to TRBJ2-7; D gene unclear. CDR3 size: 17 residues. V was cut by 1 base and J by 6 bases, with 22 bases left in between. The germline CDR1 and CDR2 sequences are MDHEN and SYDVKM. The CDR3 sequence: CASSLLSLQVVPGEQYF. CDR3 DNA sequence: TGTGCCAGCAGTTTATTGTCGTTGCAGGTGGTCCCGGGCGAGCAGTACTTC.

The chain combines TRBV11-3 with TRBJ1-2; tentatively, D is TRBD1 (5 bases). Trimming stripped 0 bases from V and 4 bases from J, with 18 bases between. Per germline, CDR1 SGHNT and CDR2 YENEEA. This CDR3 spans 17 amino acids. This CDR3 is CASSLESEAGWAYGYTF. The CDR3 DNA follows: TGTGCCAGCAGCTTAGAGTCTGAAGCAGGGTGGGCCTATGGCTACACCTTC.

The chain recombines TRBV7-4 with TRBJ2-2; D unclear. There are 14 residues in the CDR3. The germline gives CDR1 SGHVT, CDR2 SQSDAQ. The V end was cut by 5 bases, the J end by 5 bases, with 12 bases between. The CDR3 bases are TGTGCCAGCAGCCAAGATCGGTGGACCGGGGAGCTGTTTTTT. It encodes CASSQDRWTGELFF.

V and J are TRBV6-8 and TRBJ1-2, with D possibly being TRBD1 (5 bases). Germline CDR1 is MNHGY and CDR2 is SAAAGT. With 8 bases removed from V and 4 bases from J, the gap between germline ends came to 20 bases. This CDR3 has 15 amino acids. Here the CDR3 DNA reads TGTGCCAGCTTGAGGTATCAGGGCGAAGCCTATGGCTACACCTTC. This sequence encodes CASLRYQGEAYGYTF.

This rearrangement joins TRBV5-1 to TRBJ1-6, with 10 bases matching TRBD1. Germline-derived CDR1 and CDR2 are SGHRS and YFSETQ. This CDR3 spans 15 amino acids. V shed 3 bases and J 9 bases; nucleotides not matched to a gene: 6. CDR3: CASSSTGTGVSPLHF. The CDR3 DNA reads as TGCGCCAGCAGCTCGACCGGGACAGGGGTTTCACCCCTCCACTTT.